Following are 13 T cell receptor beta chains from one sample sequenced in a study of T cells in Graves' hyperthyroidism and ophthalmopathy. Researchers took RNA transcripts and amplified the TCR beta CDR3 regions from them. Using the HTBI primer set, a first-round RT-PCR was run on the TCR CDR3. TCRdb called the multiplex PCR reads again in MiXCR, with one record for every CDR3 protein. The sample carries about 480,000 distinct CDR3 sequences, around 15% recorded once. The sequenced sample was blood. Every receptor here comes from a woman under 30 with Graves' hyperthyroidism.

This clonotype was found many times. This sequence joins TRBV7-8 and TRBJ1-1; maybe TRBD1 (6 bases). Germline lookup yields CDR1 SGHVS and CDR2 FQNEAQ. CDR3 length equals 17 residues. The V end was cut by 2 bases, the J end by 0 bases, with 16 bases between. CDR3 residues: CASSLLNRAIMNTEAFF. The CDR3 DNA follows: TGTGCCAGCAGCTTATTGAACAGGGCAATCATGAACACTGAAGCTTTCTTT.

This clonotype was picked up many times. The chain uses TRBV12-3 or TRBV12-4 and TRBJ2-1, with D possibly being TRBD1 (5 bases). Trimming pared 10 bases from V and 7 bases from J, leaving 20 bases between. There are 14 residues in the CDR3. As DNA, the CDR3 is TGTGCCACCCACATGAGCGCTAAGGGGAATGAGCAGTTCTTC. Residues: CATHMSAKGNEQFF.

The sample holds many counts of this clonotype. The chain links TRBV11-3 to TRBJ2-7; TRBD1 is a possible D gene (6 bases). The CDR3 runs to 14 residues. Trimming took 1 base from V and 6 from J, leaving 13 bases between them. CDR1 is SGHNT, CDR2 YENEEA, per germline. The DNA of the CDR3 is TGTGCCAGCAGCTTAGTTCGGAGCAGGGGCGAGCAGTACTTC. Protein sequence: CASSLVRSRGEQYF. Supplemented by reference TRBV11-3 and TRBJ2-7, the full variable domain reads EAGVVQSPRYKIIEKKQPVAFWCNPISGHNTLYWYLQNLGQGPELLIRYENEEAVDDSQLPKDRFSAERLKGVDSTLKIQPAELGDSAVYLCASSLVRSRGEQYFGPGTRLTVT.

This clonotype was found many times. DNA for the CDR3: TGTGCCAGCATCGTTGGGACAGGGGTTTACAATGAGCAGTTCTTC. Translated: CASIVGTGVYNEQFF. The chain has TRBV2 and TRBJ2-1, with TRBD1 matching 10 bases. Trimming cost V 7 bases and J 4 bases; bases outside gene matches: 7. The CDR3 is made up of 15 amino acids. Germline CDR1 reads SNHLY; CDR2 reads FYNNEI.

In its sample, this clonotype was seen many times. The V and J genes are TRBV6-6 and TRBJ1-1; D ambiguous. V lost 0 bases and J lost 6, with 8 bases in between. This CDR3 has 13 residues. Germline V gene data show CDR1 as MNHNY and CDR2 as SVGAGI (reference sequence). Here the CDR3 DNA reads TGTGCCAGCAGTTACTCGAGACCCTCTGAAGCTTTCTTT. Encoded protein: CASSYSRPSEAFF.

This clonotype was seen ten or more times. The chain is built from TRBV30 and TRBJ1-5; D may be TRBD1 (6 bases). In germline, CDR1 is GTSNPN, CDR2 SVGIG (reference sequence). V lost 0 bases to trimming and J lost 7 bases, with 10 bases between them. This CDR3 region has 13 residues. CDR3 sequence reads: CAWSVSGDQPQHF. The CDR3 bases are TGTGCCTGGAGTGTATCAGGGGACCAGCCCCAGCATTTT.

This clonotype was counted ten times or more. The genes are TRBV7-9 and TRBJ2-5, with 7 bases that match TRBD2. V trimming: 8 bases; J trimming: 2 bases; junction bases outside the gene matches: 11. This CDR3 is 15 amino acids long. Germline V lookup: CDR1 SEHNR, CDR2 FQNEAQ (reference sequence). The CDR3 DNA reads TGTGCCAGCCCCCCGGGACTACAGCCTCAAGAGACCCAGTACTTC. Translated, it gives CASPPGLQPQETQYF.

There are many counts of this clonotype. V and J are TRBV27 and TRBJ1-2; D is uncertain. The germline gives CDR1 MNHEY, CDR2 SMNVEV (reference sequence). The CDR3 has 17 residues. Between the trimmed V and J ends, which lost 4 bases and 2 bases, there was a span of 20 bases. The CDR3 sequence: CASSSPIKGGLNYGYTF. CDR3 nucleotides: TGTGCCAGCAGTTCTCCCATTAAGGGAGGCCTAAACTATGGCTACACCTTC.

This clonotype was seen a single time. One end of the junction fails to match germline, which may point to a read error. V usage is TRBV6-1 and J usage is TRBJ2-5; 11 nucleotides line up with TRBD2. The CDR3 length is 16 residues. Germline assignment: CDR1 MNHNS and CDR2 SASEGT. In DNA form, the CDR3 reads TGTGCCATCAGTGAGGGTGTAGCGGGAGGGAAGGGGACCCAGTACTTC. This gives the protein CAISEGVAGGKGTQYF.

At least ten counts were recorded for this clonotype. The chain uses TRBV11-2 and TRBJ2-7, with 8 bases aligning to TRBD1. J was trimmed by 4 bases and V by 3 bases; bases with no gene match: 11. Germline V gene data show CDR1 as SGHAT and CDR2 as FQNNGV. This CDR3 has 16 amino acids. In DNA, the CDR3 is TGTGCCAGCAGCTTTTTCCGGGACAGGCCCGGTTACGAGCAGTACGTC. Translation: CASSFFRDRPGYEQYV.

This clonotype was observed many times. The chain recombines TRBV5-1 with TRBJ2-1, with 7 bases aligning to TRBD2. The ends lost 1 base at V and 8 bases at J; junction bases unmatched: 12. The CDR3 consists of 16 residues. Germline V gene sequence: CDR1 SGHRS, CDR2 YFSETQ. Written as DNA, the CDR3 is TGCGCCAGCAGCTTGATACACCAACCTAGCGGACATGAGCAGTTCTTC. Amino acid sequence: CASSLIHQPSGHEQFF.

This clonotype was seen many times. V is TRBV28 and J is TRBJ2-3, with no clear D. Per the germline V gene, CDR1 is MDHEN and CDR2 is SYDVKM. The ends were cut back, 6 bases at V and 6 bases at J, with 7 bases in the middle. This CDR3 region has 11 residues. The CDR3 nucleotides read TGTGCCAGCAGCCATAGGGATACGCAGTATTTT. Protein product: CASSHRDTQYF.

This clonotype was recorded at least ten times. The CDR3 nucleotides are TGCGCCAGCAGCCCCATTCAAGGGGCTAGCGGGATTCTAAGTGGATCCTACAATGAGCAGTTCTTC. As protein: CASSPIQGASGILSGSYNEQFF. The J gene is TRBJ2-1, the V gene TRBV4-1; 9 bases match TRBD2. The CDR3 spans 22 residues. Looked up from germline, CDR1 is MGHRA and CDR2 is YSYEKL. Losses at the gene ends were 4 bases for V and 1 base for J; bases not matched to a gene: 23.